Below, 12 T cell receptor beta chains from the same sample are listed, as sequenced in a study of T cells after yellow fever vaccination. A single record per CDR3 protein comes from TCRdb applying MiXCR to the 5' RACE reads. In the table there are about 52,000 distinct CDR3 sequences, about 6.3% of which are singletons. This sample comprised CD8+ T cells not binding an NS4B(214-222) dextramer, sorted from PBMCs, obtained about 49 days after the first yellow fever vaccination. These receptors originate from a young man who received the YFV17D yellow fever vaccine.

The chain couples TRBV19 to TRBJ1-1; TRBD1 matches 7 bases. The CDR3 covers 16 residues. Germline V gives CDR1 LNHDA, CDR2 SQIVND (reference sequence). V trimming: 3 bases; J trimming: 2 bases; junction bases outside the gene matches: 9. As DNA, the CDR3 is TGTGCCAGTAGTATGTATACCGGGACAGACAACACTGAAGCTTTCTTT. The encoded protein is CASSMYTGTDNTEAFF. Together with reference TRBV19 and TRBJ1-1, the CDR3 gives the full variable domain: DGGITQSPKYLFRKEGQNVTLSCEQNLNHDAMYWYRQDPGQGLRLIYYSQIVNDFQKGDIAEGYSVSREKKESFPLTVTSAQKNPTAFYLCASSMYTGTDNTEAFFGQGTRLTVV.

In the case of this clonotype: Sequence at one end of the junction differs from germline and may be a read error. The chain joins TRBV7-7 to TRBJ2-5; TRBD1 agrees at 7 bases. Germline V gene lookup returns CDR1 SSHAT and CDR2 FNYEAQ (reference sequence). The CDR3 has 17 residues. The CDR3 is CASSPSRGTPGWETQYF. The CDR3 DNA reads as TGTGCTAGCAGCCCCAGCAGGGGGACCCCAGGATGGGAGACCCAGTACTTC.

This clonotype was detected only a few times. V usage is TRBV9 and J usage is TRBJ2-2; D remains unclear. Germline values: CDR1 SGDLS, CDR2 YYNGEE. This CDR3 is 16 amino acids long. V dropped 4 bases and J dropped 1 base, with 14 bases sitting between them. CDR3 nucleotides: TGTGCCAGCAGCTCCCGACCTGGGAAGAACACCGGGGAGCTGTTTTTT. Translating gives CASSSRPGKNTGELFF. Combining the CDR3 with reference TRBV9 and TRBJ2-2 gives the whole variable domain DSGVTQTPKHLITATGQRVTLRCSPRSGDLSVYWYQQSLDQGLQFLIQYYNGEERAKGNILERFSAQQFPDLHSELNLSSLELGDSALYFCASSSRPGKNTGELFFGEGSRLTVL.

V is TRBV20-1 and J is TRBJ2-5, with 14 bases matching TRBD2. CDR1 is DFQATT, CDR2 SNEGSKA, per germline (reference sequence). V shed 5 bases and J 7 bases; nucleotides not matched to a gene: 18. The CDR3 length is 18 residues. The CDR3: CSARIKTSGGALFGTQYF. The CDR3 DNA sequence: TGCAGTGCTCGAATCAAGACTAGCGGGGGGGCATTGTTCGGGACCCAGTACTTC.

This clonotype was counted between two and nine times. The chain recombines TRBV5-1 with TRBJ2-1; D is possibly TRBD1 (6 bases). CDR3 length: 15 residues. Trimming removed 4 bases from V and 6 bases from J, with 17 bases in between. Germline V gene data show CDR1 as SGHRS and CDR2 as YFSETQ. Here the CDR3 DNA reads TGCGCCAGCAGCCAGAACAGGGTTGTGGGCAATGAGCAGTTCTTC. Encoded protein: CASSQNRVVGNEQFF.

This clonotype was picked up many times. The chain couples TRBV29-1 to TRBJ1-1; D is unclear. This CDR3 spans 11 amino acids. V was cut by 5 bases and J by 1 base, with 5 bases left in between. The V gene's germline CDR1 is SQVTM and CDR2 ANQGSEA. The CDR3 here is CSVRQNTEAFF. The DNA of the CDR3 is TGCAGCGTTCGACAGAACACTGAAGCTTTCTTT.

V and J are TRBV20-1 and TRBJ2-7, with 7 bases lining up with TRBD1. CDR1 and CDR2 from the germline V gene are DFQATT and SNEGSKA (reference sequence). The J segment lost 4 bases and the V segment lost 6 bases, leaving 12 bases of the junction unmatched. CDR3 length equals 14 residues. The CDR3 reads CSAGKRDRLYEQYF. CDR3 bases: TGCAGTGCCGGAAAGAGGGACAGACTTTACGAGCAGTACTTC.

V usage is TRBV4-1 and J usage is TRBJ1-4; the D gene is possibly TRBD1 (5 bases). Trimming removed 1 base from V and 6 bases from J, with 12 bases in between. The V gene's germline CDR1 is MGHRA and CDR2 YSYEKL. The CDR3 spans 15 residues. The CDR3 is CASSQAQGLYEKLFF. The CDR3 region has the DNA TGCGCCAGCAGCCAAGCGCAGGGACTGTATGAAAAACTGTTTTTT.

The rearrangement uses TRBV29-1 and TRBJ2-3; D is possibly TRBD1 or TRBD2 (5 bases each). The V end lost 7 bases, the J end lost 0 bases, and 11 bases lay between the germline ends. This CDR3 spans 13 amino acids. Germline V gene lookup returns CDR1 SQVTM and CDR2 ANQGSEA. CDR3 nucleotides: TGCAGCGCTCCGGGACCCAGCACAGATACGCAGTATTTT. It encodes CSAPGPSTDTQYF.

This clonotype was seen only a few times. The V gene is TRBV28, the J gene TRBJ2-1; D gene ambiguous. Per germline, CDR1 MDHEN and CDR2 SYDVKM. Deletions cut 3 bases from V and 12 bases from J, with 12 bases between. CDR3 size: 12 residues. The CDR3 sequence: CASSLDAKLQFF. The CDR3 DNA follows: TGTGCCAGCAGTTTGGACGCCAAGCTGCAGTTCTTC.

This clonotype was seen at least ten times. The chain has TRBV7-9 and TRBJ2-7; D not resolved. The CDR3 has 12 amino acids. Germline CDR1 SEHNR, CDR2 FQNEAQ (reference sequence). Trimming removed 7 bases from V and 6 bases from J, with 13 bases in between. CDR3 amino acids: CASTIEWGEQYV. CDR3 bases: TGTGCCAGCACAATCGAGTGGGGCGAGCAGTACGTC.

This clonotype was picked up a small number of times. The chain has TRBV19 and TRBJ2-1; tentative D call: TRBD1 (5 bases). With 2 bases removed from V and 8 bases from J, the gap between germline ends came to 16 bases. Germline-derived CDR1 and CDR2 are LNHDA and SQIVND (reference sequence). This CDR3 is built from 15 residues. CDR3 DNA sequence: TGTGCCAGTAGTATAAGAACGGCAGGGTGGGATGAGCAGTTCTTC. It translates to CASSIRTAGWDEQFF.